This is a list of T cell receptor beta chains from one sample in a study of immune heterogeneity within non-small cell lung tumors. MiXCR, applied by TCRdb to the multiplex PCR reads, yields one record per CDR3 protein. The sample lists approximately 4,500 distinct CDR3 sequences, nearly 25% occurring once. Sequencing was performed on lung tumor tissue. Receptors originate from a man aged 45-65 years with non-small cell lung cancer. CDR3s include the opening cysteine and the closing phenylalanine or tryptophan. The order of the fields is D gene, V gene, clone size, J gene, CDR3 DNA, CDR3 protein. A D gene is named only where the DNA matches it firmly. A clone size is listed for some rows: how often the clone was seen (once, few, many), or a class if it is expanded.

d_call: .; v_call: TRBV29-1; clone_size: medium-sized; j_call: TRBJ1-1; cdr3_nt: TGCAGCGTTGAGCGGCAGGCTAACACTGAAGCTTTCTTT; cdr3_aa: CSVERQANTEAFF
d_call: TRBD1; v_call: TRBV6-5; clone_size: .; j_call: TRBJ1-5; cdr3_nt: TGTGCCAGCAGTTACGCAGGGGGTAAAAATCAGACACAGCATTTT; cdr3_aa: CASSYAGGKNQTQHF
d_call: .; v_call: TRBV20-1; clone_size: medium-sized; j_call: TRBJ2-5; cdr3_nt: TGCAGTGCTAGAATAGGACAGTTTAAGACCCAGTACTTC; cdr3_aa: CSARIGQFKTQYF
d_call: .; v_call: TRBV7-3; clone_size: .; j_call: TRBJ2-7; cdr3_nt: TGTGACAGCAGCCCTATGTGGGGGACCAACTACGAGCAGTACTTC; cdr3_aa: CDSSPMWGTNYEQYF
d_call: TRBD1; v_call: TRBV6-1; clone_size: medium-sized; j_call: TRBJ1-2; cdr3_nt: TGTGCCAGCAGTGAAGCGGCAGGGGGGAACTATGGCTACACCTTC; cdr3_aa: CASSEAAGGNYGYTF
d_call: .; v_call: TRBV6-1; clone_size: medium-sized; j_call: TRBJ2-7; cdr3_nt: TGTGCCAGCAGTGAAAGGGGGTTATACGAGCAGTACTTC; cdr3_aa: CASSERGLYEQYF
d_call: .; v_call: TRBV20-1; clone_size: medium-sized; j_call: TRBJ2-3; cdr3_nt: TGCAGTGCTAGACTACTTCGGACTACCCCCGCAGATACGCAGTATTTT; cdr3_aa: CSARLLRTTPADTQYF
d_call: .; v_call: TRBV7-2; clone_size: medium-sized; j_call: TRBJ2-2; cdr3_nt: TGTGCCAGCAGCTATTCGAGTCAGTACACCGGGGAGCTGTTTTTT; cdr3_aa: CASSYSSQYTGELFF
d_call: .; v_call: TRBV27; clone_size: medium-sized; j_call: TRBJ1-5; cdr3_nt: TGTGCCAGCGGAGGGCAGGCCGGGGTTCAGCCCCAGCATTTT; cdr3_aa: CASGGQAGVQPQHF
d_call: .; v_call: TRBV15; clone_size: once; j_call: TRBJ1-6; cdr3_nt: TGTGCCACCATCAGAGATCTGGTCTCAGGGGATAATTCACCCCTCCACTTT; cdr3_aa: CATIRDLVSGDNSPLHF
d_call: .; v_call: TRBV30; clone_size: medium-sized; j_call: TRBJ1-2; cdr3_nt: TGTGCCTGGAGTGGCGGGACTGGGGCCTCCTATGGCTACACCTTC; cdr3_aa: CAWSGGTGASYGYTF